Sequencing of this TCR beta chain was carried out in a study of cytomegalovirus exposure and HLA in healthy donors. The study ran its PCR with 60 Vbeta and 13 Jbeta primers. Sequencing used immunoSEQ multiplex PCR; TCRdb keeps in-frame clones, though not all of them. The sample contains around 67,000 clones, around 82% of which appear only once. Study-wide results and limits: Listed as cytomegalovirus-associated were 150 or so TCR beta chains.

Points on this clone: No antigen is known for it.

Germline V gene sequence: CDR1 SGDLS, CDR2 YYNGEE. The ends lost 3 bases at V and 6 bases at J; junction bases unmatched: 5. The CDR3 is made up of 13 amino acids. The chain employs TRBV9 and TRBJ1-2; the match to TRBD1 covers 7 bases. This TCR was sampled from a man aged 18 to 30 in good health and CMV-seropositive. Sequencing was carried out using PBMCs. CDR3 nucleotides: TGTGCCAGCAGCGGACAGGGTAGTGATGGCTACACCTTC. Translated: CASSGQGSDGYTF. Looking up the rest from reference TRBV9 and TRBJ1-2 gives the full variable domain: DSGVTQTPKHLITATGQRVTLRCSPRSGDLSVYWYQQSLDQGLQFLIQYYNGEERAKGNILERFSAQQFPDLHSELNLSSLELGDSALYFCASSGQGSDGYTFGSGTRLTVV.